This paragraph reports one T cell receptor (beta chain). The PCR ran on 60 Vbeta and 13 Jbeta primers. The assay was immunoSEQ multiplex PCR, and TCRdb's table has in-frame clones only and misses some. Of about 150,000 clones in the sample, 79% were seen once. V was trimmed by 0 bases and J by 7 bases, leaving 6 bases between them. The germline gives CDR1 SEHNR, CDR2 FQNEAQ (reference sequence). The CDR3 consists of 12 residues. These data come from a study of cytomegalovirus exposure and HLA in healthy donors. The specimen was PBMCs. This receptor was taken from a woman aged 40 to 50 in good health and CMV-seropositive. The rearrangement uses TRBV7-9 and TRBJ1-1; D ambiguous. CDR3 residues: CASSLADFEAFF. The CDR3 DNA reads as TGTGCCAGCAGCTTAGCCGACTTTGAAGCTTTCTTT.